Here is one T cell receptor beta chain with its context. Its antigen is as yet unknown. The CDR3 is 12 residues long. V dropped 2 bases and J dropped 6 bases, with 7 bases sitting between them. Germline assignment: CDR1 SGHNT and CDR2 YENEEA. This specimen belongs to a study of cytomegalovirus exposure and HLA in healthy donors. Findings and limits, study-wide: Most TCR sequences proved rare, with some public TCRs found in many donors. Cytomegalovirus status was reportedly diagnosed by the classifier with high sensitivity and specificity.

Both 60 Vbeta primers and 13 Jbeta primers went into the PCR. Original handling: Later work found 80 million to 85 million unique TCR beta chains, with some 11 million shared. Data came from immunoSEQ multiplex PCR; TCRdb stores just in-frame clones and leaves some out. For V, J and clone size, that table is used; D and trimming come from the DNA. This table lists more than 100,000 clones. Donors likely had unrecorded immune exposures despite being nominally healthy when sampled. The sequenced sample was PBMCs. The chain recombines TRBV11-3 with TRBJ1-1; perhaps TRBD1 as D (6 bases). The receptor comes from a man aged 18 to 30 in good health and CMV-seronegative. The CDR3 reads CASSLTGSEAFF. CDR3 in DNA: TGTGCCAGCAGCTTAACAGGGTCTGAAGCTTTCTTT.